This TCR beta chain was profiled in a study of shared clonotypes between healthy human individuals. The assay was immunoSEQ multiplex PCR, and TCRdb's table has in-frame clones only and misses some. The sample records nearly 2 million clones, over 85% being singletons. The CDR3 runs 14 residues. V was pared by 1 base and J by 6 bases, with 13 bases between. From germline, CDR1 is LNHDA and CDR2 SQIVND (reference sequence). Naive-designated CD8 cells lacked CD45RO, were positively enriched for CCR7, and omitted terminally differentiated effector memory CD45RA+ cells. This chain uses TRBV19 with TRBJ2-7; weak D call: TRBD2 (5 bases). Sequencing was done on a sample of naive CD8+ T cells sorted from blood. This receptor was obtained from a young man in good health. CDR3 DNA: TGTGCCAGTAGTATAGCAGAGGGATTTCTCGAGCAGTACTTC. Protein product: CASSIAEGFLEQYF. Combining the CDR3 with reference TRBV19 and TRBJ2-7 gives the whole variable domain DGGITQSPKYLFRKEGQNVTLSCEQNLNHDAMYWYRQDPGQGLRLIYYSQIVNDFQKGDIAEGYSVSREKKESFPLTVTSAQKNPTAFYLCASSIAEGFLEQYFGPGTRLTVT.